The 27 T cell receptor beta chains below come from one sample, sequenced in a study of cytomegalovirus exposure and HLA in healthy donors. The PCR contained 60 Vbeta and 13 Jbeta primers. Profiled with immunoSEQ multiplex PCR; TCRdb holds only in-frame clones, not every one. The table lists about 130,000 clones, more than 75% of them singletons. Sequencing used PBMCs. The source is a man aged 25 to 40 in good health and CMV-seropositive.

The chain links TRBV6-5 to TRBJ1-2; the match to TRBD1 covers 7 bases. V lost 7 bases, J lost 5 bases, and 10 bases stayed unmatched. The CDR3 spans 14 residues. Germline V CDR1 and CDR2: MNHEY, SVGAGI. The CDR3 loop is CASTTPRRGYGYTF. The CDR3 bases are TGTGCCAGCACCACCCCCCGCAGGGGGTATGGCTACACCTTC.

V and J are TRBV27 and TRBJ2-2, with 8 bases fitting TRBD2. This CDR3 has 16 residues. V lost 6 bases to trimming and J lost 3 bases; unmatched junction nucleotides: 9. Germline lookup yields CDR1 MNHEY and CDR2 SMNVEV (reference sequence). This CDR3 reads CASRQRAGVYTGELFF. The CDR3 DNA sequence: TGTGCCAGCAGACAACGAGCGGGGGTTTACACCGGGGAGCTGTTTTTT.

This clone was detected only a few times. V usage is TRBV7-9 and J usage is TRBJ2-5; TRBD2 matches 9 bases. The V and J ends lost 5 bases and 5 bases, in that order; junction bases with no gene match: 6. In germline, CDR1 is SEHNR, CDR2 FQNEAQ (reference sequence). The CDR3 is 14 residues long. The CDR3 DNA sequence: TGTGCCAGCAGCCTTAGCGGGAGTAGTGAGACCCAGTACTTC. Protein: CASSLSGSSETQYF.

This chain uses TRBV6-5 with TRBJ1-3; D call uncertain. The V end was cut by 0 bases, the J end by 1 base, with 7 bases between. The CDR3 sequence is 15 residues long. CDR1 and CDR2 (germline): MNHEY, SVGAGI. The CDR3 loop is CASSYSELSGNTIYF. The CDR3 DNA reads as TGTGCCAGCAGTTACTCTGAGTTATCTGGAAACACCATATATTTT.

This clone occurred a few times. The chain couples TRBV5-3 to TRBJ2-1; 9 nucleotides line up with TRBD2. TRBV5-3 belongs to the ORF category, with a function that is uncertain. The CDR3 has 17 amino acids. V lost 1 base and J lost 9; bases outside the gene matches: 14. CDR3 sequence reads: CARSLYAGGPGLGEQFF. The CDR3 coding sequence is TGTGCCAGAAGCTTGTACGCGGGAGGGCCGGGTCTGGGTGAGCAGTTCTTC.

The genes are TRBV28 and TRBJ2-3, with D possibly TRBD2 on 6 matching bases. CDR3 size: 15 residues. From germline, CDR1 is MDHEN and CDR2 SYDVKM. Trimming removed 5 bases from V and 5 bases from J, with 17 bases in between. The CDR3 DNA sequence: TGTGCCAGCAGTCCCCGGGTCGGGAGAGGAGATACGCAGTATTTT. It specifies CASSPRVGRGDTQYF.

This chain joins TRBV7-3 and TRBJ2-1, with D possibly being TRBD2 (5 bases). With 2 bases removed from V and 5 bases from J, the gap between germline ends came to 10 bases. Germline V CDR1 and CDR2: SGHTA, FQGTGA. CDR3 size: 14 residues. This CDR3 is CASSLYARDNEQFF. The CDR3 coding sequence is TGTGCCAGCAGCTTATACGCGAGGGACAATGAGCAGTTCTTC.

A few counts support this clone. The chain employs TRBV29-1 and TRBJ1-3, with D uncertain. CDR1 is SQVTM and CDR2 is ANQGSEA in the germline V gene. CDR3 size: 12 residues. V lost 6 bases and J 0 bases, leaving 6 bases between the germline ends. The CDR3 DNA is TGCAGCGTCAGAAACTCTGGAAACACCATATATTTT. Its translation: CSVRNSGNTIYF.

The chain employs TRBV14 and TRBJ2-6; D uncertain. The CDR3 contains 14 residues. Trimming removed 3 bases at V and 3 bases at J, with 6 bases between. Germline CDR1 is SGHDN and CDR2 is FVKESK. CDR3 coding DNA: TGTGCCAGCAGCCAGGCCCTTGGGGCCAACGTCCTGACTTTC. Amino acids: CASSQALGANVLTF.

The chain has TRBV14 and TRBJ1-1; TRBD1 is a possible D gene (5 bases). The germline CDR1 and CDR2 sequences are SGHDN and FVKESK. Trimming removed 4 bases from V and 4 bases from J, with 10 bases in between. The CDR3 has 13 residues. The CDR3 here is CASSLQGGTEAFF. The CDR3 DNA sequence: TGTGCCAGCAGCCTCCAGGGCGGCACTGAAGCTTTCTTT.

There are a few counts of this clone. This chain joins TRBV7-2 and TRBJ1-2; D ambiguous. The CDR3 covers 14 residues. Germline CDR1 is SGHTA and CDR2 is FQGNSA. Trimming cost V 4 bases and J 5 bases, with 14 bases left between them. The CDR3 spells CASSSHSALYGYTF. In DNA form, the CDR3 reads TGTGCCAGCAGCTCCCACTCCGCTCTATATGGCTACACCTTC.

The CDR3 DNA is TGTGCCAGCAGCTGGCCCCGACAGGGGATCACAGATACGCAGTATTTT. It specifies CASSWPRQGITDTQYF. The chain has TRBV7-9 and TRBJ2-3; 8 nucleotides match TRBD1. The CDR3 covers 16 residues. Germline V gene data show CDR1 as SEHNR and CDR2 as FQNEAQ (reference sequence). The V gene end was trimmed by 4 bases and the J gene end by 2 bases; junction bases not matched to a gene: 8.

The V gene is TRBV6-5, the J gene TRBJ2-1; 8 positions match TRBD2. J lost 5 bases, V lost 5 bases, and 8 bases had no gene match. The CDR3 runs 15 residues. Germline V gene sequence: CDR1 MNHEY, CDR2 SVGAGI. The CDR3 coding sequence is TGTGCCAGCAGTGGGCCGGGGGGGGGTGACAATGAGCAGTTCTTC. Its protein product is CASSGPGGGDNEQFF.

The CDR3 is CASSLVRAGGSQFF. CDR3 DNA sequence: TGTGCCAGCAGCTTGGTAAGGGCGGGAGGTTCACAGTTCTTC. This chain links TRBV5-8 with TRBJ2-1; 8 bases map to TRBD2. Unmatched junction bases numbered 9, after V lost 0 bases and J lost 13 bases. There are 14 residues in the CDR3. Germline lookup yields CDR1 SGHTS and CDR2 YDEGEE.

The sample holds a few counts of this clone. The chain joins TRBV5-1 to TRBJ1-4; 7 positions match TRBD1. Losses at the gene ends were 3 bases for V and 2 bases for J; bases not matched to a gene: 1. In germline, CDR1 is SGHRS, CDR2 YFSETQ. CDR3 length: 14 amino acids. This CDR3 is CASSSGQTNEKLFF. DNA for the CDR3: TGCGCCAGCAGCTCGGGACAGACTAATGAAAAACTGTTTTTT.

This clone was observed a single time. The chain combines TRBV7-2 with TRBJ1-3, with a tentative D call TRBD1 (6 bases). V was clipped by 5 bases and J by 1 base, with 15 bases between them. This CDR3 contains 16 residues. Germline values: CDR1 SGHTA, CDR2 FQGNSA. The CDR3 protein is CASSKGELPSGNTIYF. In DNA form, the CDR3 reads TGTGCCAGCAGCAAGGGGGAACTACCGTCTGGAAACACCATATATTTT.

The chain employs TRBV10-1 and TRBJ2-3, with 7 nucleotides matching TRBD1. V gave up 4 bases and J gave up 3 bases; unmatched junction bases: 7. Germline V lookup: CDR1 WNHNN, CDR2 SYGVQD (reference sequence). The CDR3 covers 15 residues. The CDR3 loop reads CASSGDRAFTDTQYF. The DNA for the CDR3 is TGCGCCAGCAGTGGGGACAGAGCGTTTACAGATACGCAGTATTTT.

The chain links TRBV6-1 to TRBJ2-1, with TRBD1 matching over 7 bases. This CDR3 region has 16 residues. Germline trimming cut 1 base from V and 4 bases from J; bases unmatched to any gene: 7. The germline CDR1 and CDR2 sequences are MNHNS and SASEGT. This CDR3 reads CASSEGRGRRYNEQFF. For the CDR3, the DNA is TGTGCCAGCAGTGAAGGAAGGGGGCGCCGATACAATGAGCAGTTCTTC.

V is TRBV18 and J is TRBJ1-1; perhaps TRBD1 as D (5 bases). Per the germline V gene, CDR1 is KGHSH and CDR2 is LQKENI. The CDR3 is made up of 13 amino acids. The ends were cut back, 6 bases at V and 1 base at J, with 9 bases in the middle. CDR3: CASSRDANTEAFF. CDR3 coding DNA: TGTGCCAGCTCGCGGGACGCGAACACTGAAGCTTTCTTT.

V is TRBV29-1 and J is TRBJ1-1; D gene unclear. Trimming removed 4 bases from V and 3 bases from J, with 18 bases in between. CDR1 and CDR2 (germline): SQVTM, ANQGSEA. CDR3 size: 15 residues. CDR3 sequence: CSVGRLLRFDTEAFF. The CDR3 nucleotides read TGCAGCGTTGGGAGACTCCTAAGGTTTGACACTGAAGCTTTCTTT.

This chain's CDR3 is CASKGQGAAETQYF. The CDR3 DNA is TGTGCCAGTAAAGGACAGGGGGCGGCGGAGACCCAGTACTTC. J is TRBJ2-5 and V is TRBV19, with 11 bases that match TRBD1. Germline CDR1 reads LNHDA; CDR2 reads SQIVND (reference sequence). The length of the CDR3 is 14 residues. V shed 7 bases and J 5 bases; nucleotides not matched to a gene: 6.

The chain links TRBV6-4 to TRBJ2-7; D is unresolved. Trimming shortened V by 5 bases and J by 6 bases, and 14 bases separated the two germline ends. This CDR3 comprises 13 residues. Germline loops: CDR1 MRHNA, CDR2 SNTAGT. CDR3 sequence reads: CASSTGSGGEQYF. CDR3 in DNA: TGTGCCAGCAGTACGGGTTCCGGTGGCGAGCAGTACTTC.

The V call is TRBV27, the J call TRBJ1-5, with TRBD1 as a possible D gene (6 bases). The CDR3 covers 13 residues. The V and J ends lost 2 bases and 7 bases respectively, with 9 bases between them. Germline CDR1 and CDR2: MNHEY and SMNVEV (reference sequence). The CDR3 region is CASSLGQRQPQHF. The CDR3, as DNA: TGTGCCAGCAGTTTAGGACAGCGGCAGCCCCAGCATTTT.

The chain is built from TRBV28 and TRBJ1-5; no clear D. The V end was cut by 5 bases, the J end by 0 bases, with 23 bases between. Per germline, CDR1 MDHEN and CDR2 SYDVKM. This CDR3 is built from 19 residues. The CDR3 sequence is CASSPLPRRAPYSNQPQHF. In DNA, the CDR3 is TGTGCCAGCAGTCCACTCCCCAGGAGGGCTCCATATAGCAATCAGCCCCAGCATTTT.

The chain recombines TRBV9 with TRBJ2-7; the match to TRBD1 covers 9 bases. Germline CDR1 and CDR2: SGDLS and YYNGEE. The CDR3 extends over 14 amino acids. Losses at the gene ends were 4 bases for V and 3 bases for J; bases not matched to a gene: 5. CDR3 sequence reads: CASSPGQGFYEQYF. The CDR3 region has the DNA TGTGCCAGCAGCCCGGGACAGGGTTTCTACGAGCAGTACTTC.

Worth noting for this clone: A read error may produce the germline difference seen at one junction end. This chain joins TRBV7-7 and TRBJ2-1, with D maybe TRBD2 (7 bases). The CDR3 consists of 15 residues. From germline, CDR1 is SSHAT and CDR2 FNYEAQ (reference sequence). The CDR3 sequence: CASSRTEGGYNEQFF. In nucleotides, the CDR3 is TGTGCTAGCAGCCGGACGGAGGGGGGGTACAATGAGCAGTTCTTC.

The chain couples TRBV6-5 to TRBJ1-3, with D hard to call. The CDR3 length is 15 residues. Germline V gene data show CDR1 as MNHEY and CDR2 as SVGAGI. The ends were cut back, 6 bases at V and 8 bases at J, with 20 bases in the middle. DNA of the CDR3: TGTGCCAGCAGCGAACAGTCCTCTCTGGCCCACACCATATATTTT. As protein: CASSEQSSLAHTIYF.